A single sample is the source of the 16 T cell receptor beta chains below, sequenced in a study of cytomegalovirus exposure and HLA in healthy donors. The study ran its PCR with 60 Vbeta and 13 Jbeta primers. Sequencing was performed with immunoSEQ multiplex PCR; in TCRdb, only in-frame clones are kept and a portion is missing. Of some 190,000 clones in the sample, more than 75% were seen once. The specimen was PBMCs. The receptors were gathered from a woman in her 30s in good health and CMV-seropositive.

The V gene is TRBV27, the J gene TRBJ1-6; D might be TRBD1 (6 bases). Germline values: CDR1 MNHEY, CDR2 SMNVEV (reference sequence). Trimming removed 5 bases at V and 4 bases at J, with 18 bases between. The CDR3 is made up of 17 amino acids. The CDR3 is CASSLYRTVGYNSPLHF. For the CDR3, the DNA is TGTGCCAGCAGTCTCTACCGGACAGTAGGATATAATTCACCCCTCCACTTT.

The sample holds a few counts of this clone. V and J are TRBV30 and TRBJ2-3, with TRBD1 matching 9 bases. Germline V gives CDR1 GTSNPN, CDR2 SVGIG (reference sequence). The CDR3 extends over 15 amino acids. Trimming at V came to 1 base and at J to 3 bases, leaving 5 bases not matched to a gene. The CDR3 protein is CAWSDLGQGTDTQYF. CDR3 DNA sequence: TGTGCCTGGAGTGACCTGGGACAGGGAACAGATACGCAGTATTTT.

This clone was found once. This rearrangement joins TRBV5-1 to TRBJ2-5; 9 bases map to TRBD2. Germline CDR1 and CDR2: SGHRS and YFSETQ. CDR3 length equals 14 residues. The V segment lost 0 bases and the J segment 3 bases; nucleotides outside the gene matches: 0. CDR3 coding DNA: TGCGCCAGCAGCTTGGCTAGCGGGGAAGAGACCCAGTACTTC. Its protein product is CASSLASGEETQYF.

A few counts support this clone. The chain combines TRBV7-2 with TRBJ2-5; 7 nucleotides align to TRBD1. This CDR3 is 14 amino acids long. Germline V gives CDR1 SGHTA, CDR2 FQGNSA. Trimming removed 5 bases from V and 13 bases from J; junction bases left unmatched: 16. The CDR3 sequence: CASSQDGTVPPRYF. Written as DNA, the CDR3 is TGTGCCAGCAGCCAAGATGGGACAGTCCCCCCACGGTACTTC.

This clone was observed a single time. The CDR3 loop reads CASSPRKGQDSNQPQHF. The DNA of the CDR3 is TGTGCCAGCAGCCCCCGAAAGGGACAGGATAGCAATCAGCCCCAGCATTTT. The chain combines TRBV9 with TRBJ1-5; 8 nucleotides line up with TRBD1. The ends lost 4 bases at V and 0 bases at J; junction bases unmatched: 9. Germline CDR1 is SGDLS and CDR2 is YYNGEE. The CDR3 runs to 17 residues.

The J gene is TRBJ2-1, the V gene TRBV7-8, with 13 bases identical to TRBD2. The CDR3 contains 16 residues. V was clipped by 2 bases and J by 5 bases; unmatched bases: 3. The germline gives CDR1 SGHVS, CDR2 FQNEAQ. The CDR3 region is CASSLRTSGGHNEQFF. CDR3 nucleotides: TGTGCCAGCAGCTTAAGGACTAGCGGGGGACACAATGAGCAGTTCTTC. The full variable domain, its missing parts supplied by reference TRBV7-8 and TRBJ2-1, is GAGVSQSPRYKVAKRGQDVALRCDPISGHVSLFWYQQALGQGPEFLTYFQNEAQLDKSGLPSDRFFAERPEGSVSTLKIQRTQQEDSAVYLCASSLRTSGGHNEQFFGPGTRLTVL.

The chain combines TRBV11-2 with TRBJ1-2, with TRBD1 matching 8 bases. CDR3 size: 15 residues. The trim removed 4 bases at V and 14 bases at J, leaving 18 bases unmatched. From germline, CDR1 is SGHAT and CDR2 FQNNGV. The CDR3 nucleotides read TGTGCCAGCAGCTCCGTACACCCCTCGACAGGGGATTTAACCTTC. It encodes CASSSVHPSTGDLTF.

The rearrangement uses TRBV12-2 and TRBJ1-6; TRBD1, the D gene given by the table, was not confirmed from the DNA. TRBV12-2 is shown as a pseudogene. This CDR3 region has 17 residues. The CDR3 DNA sequence: TGTGCAAGTCGCTTGCCAGAGGGGGAAATAGGGGATTCACCCCTCCACTTT. Protein sequence: CASRLPEGEIGDSPLHF.

V gene TRBV4-3 combines with J gene TRBJ2-5, with 7 bases lining up with TRBD1. The J call may be mistaken, given a closer DNA end match to TRBJ2-7. This CDR3 contains 14 residues. Per the germline V gene, CDR1 is LGHNA and CDR2 is YSLEER. The CDR3 DNA follows: TGCGCCAGCAGCCCTTACAGGGGCCCCTACGAGCAGTACTTC. Its translation is CASSPYRGPYEQYF.

This chain links TRBV10-3 with TRBJ1-2, with D hard to call. Trimming removed 5 bases at V and 0 bases at J, with 16 bases between. The germline V gene has CDR1 ENHRY and CDR2 SYGVKD. The CDR3 sequence is 16 residues long. The CDR3 DNA reads as TGTGCCATCAGTCGTGAGTCAGCGTATACTAACTATGGCTACACCTTC. Translation: CAISRESAYTNYGYTF.

The chain links TRBV18 to TRBJ1-3; D not certain. Per germline, CDR1 KGHSH and CDR2 LQKENI. The CDR3 consists of 14 residues. V lost 6 bases, J lost 1 base, and 10 bases lay in between. CDR3 coding DNA: TGTGCCAGCTCGGCGGGGATATCTGGAAACACCATATATTTT. Translated, it gives CASSAGISGNTIYF.

The chain employs TRBV29-1 and TRBJ2-5; D call uncertain. The CDR3 spans 12 residues. Germline V CDR1 and CDR2: SQVTM, ANQGSEA. V was cut by 6 bases and J by 1 base, with 9 bases left in between. The CDR3 coding sequence is TGCAGCGTCCGGAGATCCCAAGAGACCCAGTACTTC. It is translated as CSVRRSQETQYF.

The rearrangement links TRBV5-1 to TRBJ2-5, with 9 bases that match TRBD2. From germline, CDR1 is SGHRS and CDR2 YFSETQ. The junction had 2 bases not matched to a gene; V was cut back by 5 bases and J by 3 bases. The CDR3 consists of 13 residues. The chain's CDR3 is CASRVAGEETQYF. The CDR3 bases are TGCGCCAGCAGGGTAGCGGGGGAAGAGACCCAGTACTTC.

This chain joins TRBV30 and TRBJ2-7; 16 bases align to TRBD2. Germline values: CDR1 GTSNPN, CDR2 SVGIG (reference sequence). This CDR3 has 16 amino acids. With V trimmed by 1 base and J by 5 bases, 5 bases remained unmatched. CDR3 in amino acids: CAWSGGLAGGVDEQYF. Here the CDR3 DNA reads TGTGCCTGGAGTGGGGGACTAGCGGGGGGGGTCGACGAGCAGTACTTC.

CDR3 nucleotides: TGTGCCAGCAGTTACGACGCGGGAACCAACTATGGCTACACCTTC. Its protein product is CASSYDAGTNYGYTF. The chain joins TRBV6-5 to TRBJ1-2; D unclear. Between the trimmed V and J ends, which lost 2 bases and 2 bases, there was a span of 12 bases. CDR1 and CDR2 from the germline V gene are MNHEY and SVGAGI. This CDR3 has 15 residues.

The V and J genes are TRBV4-1 and TRBJ2-4, with D perhaps matching TRBD2 (6 bases). This CDR3 is built from 18 residues. Per the germline V gene, CDR1 is MGHRA and CDR2 is YSYEKL. V was shortened by 1 base and J by 3 bases, with 19 bases between the two germline ends. In nucleotides, the CDR3 is TGCGCCAGCAGCCAAGGGGGCGCGGGGCGCGGGGACAAAAACATTCAGTACTTC. Amino acid sequence: CASSQGGAGRGDKNIQYF.